This T cell receptor beta chain stems from a study of blood T cell repertoires in COVID-19. At the level of the study: Material from acute and convalescent COVID-19 was sourced from the United States, Italy and Spain. T cells, B-cell-depleted T cells, or PBMCs supplied cDNA or gDNA.

The CDR3 contains 13 residues. V was clipped by 6 bases and J by 4 bases, with 12 bases between them. As processed by the authors: By means of reference gene primer amplification, nucleated cell counts were estimated. Assay used: immunoSEQ multiplex PCR; TCRdb lists only in-frame clones, some missing. V, J and clone size are those of that table, while D and trimming were read from the DNA. The table records about 100,000 clones, about nine tenths of them present only once. The rearrangement links TRBV12-3 or TRBV12-4 to TRBJ1-1; perhaps TRBD1 as D (5 bases). This TCR was recovered from a man in his fifties with acute or convalescent COVID-19. Sequenced material: peripheral blood. Here the CDR3 DNA reads TGTGCCAGCAGCCCCAGGGTAGGCACTGAAGCTTTCTTT. This encodes CASSPRVGTEAFF.